The sequence of this T cell receptor beta chain was determined in a study of T-cell reconstitution after alpha-beta-depleted transplantation in children. This clonotype was seen repeatedly, ten times or more. Unique molecular identifiers were built into the TCRbeta library. In TCRdb, the PCR reads were re-called with MiXCR into one record per CDR3 protein. The sample includes approximately 99,000 distinct CDR3 sequences, approximately 6% of them seen just once. Trimming left V 3 bases short and J 4 bases short, with 18 bases between. The CDR3 has 17 amino acids. Germline values: CDR1 LGHNA, CDR2 YSLEER.

The source material was PBMCs, mostly from graft donor cells, sampled 360 days after TCRalphabeta/CD19-depleted stem cell transplant. The V and J genes are TRBV4-3 and TRBJ2-2; D uncertain. This TCR derives from a male patient under 10 years old who had a stem cell transplant for acute lymphoblastic leukemia, so the T cells may come from the graft donor. The DNA for the CDR3 is TGCGCCAGCAGCCATGGCTATGTGGCCTGGGGCACCGGGGAGCTGTTTTTT. Translation: CASSHGYVAWGTGELFF.